The rows below give T cell receptor beta chains drawn from one sample of a study of preoperative IRX-2 immunotherapy in early breast cancer. TCRdb keeps only in-frame clones here, not all; method: immunoSEQ multiplex PCR. The sample contains 39,000 or so clones, around 77% of which appear only once. Specimen: tumor tissue, collected after IRX-2 immunotherapy. These receptors all come from a human donor with breast cancer. CDR3s include the opening cysteine and the closing phenylalanine or tryptophan. A D gene is named only where the DNA matches it firmly. A row's size may be missing; if present it is once, few, many or a size class.

v_call,clone_size,d_call,j_call,cdr3_aa,cdr3_nt
TRBV28,-,TRBD2,TRBJ2-1,CASSLFSGISNEQFF,TGTGCCAGCAGTTTATTTAGCGGGATATCAAATGAGCAGTTCTTC
TRBV6-8,-,TRBD2,TRBJ2-3,CATTFSGSGSITQYF,TGTGCCACCACGTTTAGTGGTAGCGGGAGCATCACGCAGTATTTT
TRBV19,-,-,TRBJ1-5,CASSIETALTNQPQHF,TGTGCCAGTAGTATAGAAACGGCCTTAACGAACCAGCCCCAGCATTTT
TRBV27,-,-,TRBJ2-2,CATSIVDGELFF,TGTGCCACCAGTATCGTAGACGGGGAGCTGTTTTTT
TRBV11-3,many,-,TRBJ2-7,CASSLERGRYEQYF,TGTGCCAGCAGCTTAGAGAGGGGCCGCTACGAGCAGTACTTC
TRBV6-8,-,-,TRBJ1-1,CASTQSGQNTEAFF,TGTGCCAGCACCCAGTCTGGACAAAACACTGAAGCTTTCTTT
TRBV5-1,-,TRBD1,TRBJ2-7,CASSIGDRGLSSEQYF,TGCGCCAGCAGCATCGGGGACAGGGGACTATCGAGCGAGCAGTACTTC
TRBV10-1,-,-,TRBJ1-1,CASRDGLNTEAFF,TGCGCCAGCAGGGACGGCCTGAACACTGAAGCTTTCTTT
TRBV11-1,-,-,TRBJ2-3,CASSPSGGGDTQYF,TGTGCCAGCAGCCCCTCCGGAGGGGGAGATACGCAGTATTTT
TRBV10-2,-,-,TRBJ2-7,CASSESADFHEQYF,TGCGCCAGCAGTGAGTCGGCCGATTTCCACGAGCAGTACTTC
TRBV19,-,TRBD1,TRBJ1-5,CASRLQGGGQPQHF,TGTGCCAGTAGGTTACAAGGGGGCGGTCAGCCCCAGCATTTT
TRBV29-1,-,TRBD2,TRBJ2-1,CSAGTSGRTYNEQFF,TGCAGCGCCGGGACTAGCGGGAGGACCTACAATGAGCAGTTCTTC
TRBV19,-,-,TRBJ2-3,CASSRALGHTDTQYF,TGTGCCAGTAGTAGGGCGCTGGGGCACACAGATACGCAGTATTTT
TRBV28,-,-,TRBJ2-7,CASSSGTQVYEQYF,TGTGCCAGCAGTTCCGGGACACAAGTCTACGAGCAGTACTTC
TRBV12-5,-,TRBD1,TRBJ1-1,CASGWGDSRHEAFF,TGTGCTAGTGGTTGGGGGGACAGTAGACATGAAGCTTTCTTT
TRBV6-8,-,TRBD1,TRBJ2-7,CASSYSGQGTYEQYF,TGTGCCAGCAGTTACTCCGGACAGGGAACCTACGAGCAGTACTTC